The rows below give T cell receptor beta chains drawn from one sample of a study of T cell changes during pregnancy in multiple sclerosis. Sequencing was performed with immunoSEQ multiplex PCR; in TCRdb, only in-frame clones are kept and a portion is missing. Of about 32,000 clones in the sample, about nine tenths are singletons; the top ten hold less than 6%. Sequencing used CD8+ T cells from peripheral blood mononuclear cells, obtained in the first trimester of pregnancy. These TCRs come from a female donor with multiple sclerosis, enrolled in a pregnancy study. Each CDR3 is given with its conserved first and last residue. The D gene is left open where the match is weak. Clone size is stated in some rows and not others, as once, few, many or a class when expanded.

v_call	j_call	clone_size	d_call	cdr3_nt	cdr3_aa
TRBV4-1	TRBJ2-7	.	.	TGCGCCAGCAGCCAGAACAGGGGACTCTACGAGCAGTACTTC	CASSQNRGLYEQYF
TRBV2	TRBJ2-1	once	TRBD2	TGTGCCAGCAGTGAACAGCGACTAGCGGGAGGGAGCTCCTACAATGAGCAGTTCTTC	CASSEQRLAGGSSYNEQFF
TRBV10-1	TRBJ2-3	.	TRBD2	TGCGCCAGCAGTGTTAGCGGGGTCACAGATACGCAGTATTTT	CASSVSGVTDTQYF
TRBV14	TRBJ2-7	.	.	TGTGCCAGCAGCCAAGGGCTTATCGAGCAGTACTTC	CASSQGLIEQYF
TRBV2	TRBJ2-1	.	TRBD1	TGTGCCACCCCCTGGACAGGGCCATACAATGAGCAGTTCTTC	CATPWTGPYNEQFF
TRBV6-4	TRBJ2-2	medium-sized	.	TGTGCCAGCAGTGAAGTGGCTAGCACCGGGGAGCTGTTTTTT	CASSEVASTGELFF
TRBV20-1	TRBJ2-7	.	.	TGCAGTGCTAGGGACTTATACGAGCAGTACTTC	CSARDLYEQYF
TRBV5-6	TRBJ2-7	once	.	TGTGCCAGCAGCTCCCTCGATGACAGGCTGTTCTACGAGCAGTACTTC	CASSSLDDRLFYEQYF
TRBV9	TRBJ2-7	.	TRBD1	TGTGCCAGCAGCCAGGGGGCTGACTACGAGCAGTACTTC	CASSQGADYEQYF
TRBV10-3	TRBJ1-1	few	.	TGTGCCATCAGGGGGGGTAAAGAAACTGAAGCTTTCTTT	CAIRGGKETEAFF
TRBV25-1	TRBJ2-5	once	TRBD1	TGTGCCAGCAGTGAATTGATGGACAGGGGATTCCAAGAGACCCAGTACTTC	CASSELMDRGFQETQYF
TRBV27	TRBJ2-7	.	.	TGTGCCAGCAGTTCCTCCCTCGAGCAGTACTTC	CASSSSLEQYF
TRBV2	TRBJ2-7	.	TRBD2	TGTGCCAGCAGTGCCAGAGGGACTAGCGGGAGCTCCTACGAGCAGTACTTC	CASSARGTSGSSYEQYF
TRBV5-1	TRBJ1-2	.	.	TGCGCCAGCAGCTTGGGTCCCTATCCTAACTATGGCTACACCTTC	CASSLGPYPNYGYTF
TRBV15	TRBJ1-1	.	.	TGTGCCACCAGCAGACGGGATATCGTCAACACTGAAGCTTTCTTT	CATSRRDIVNTEAFF
TRBV5-4	TRBJ2-4	.	TRBD2	TGTGCCAGCAGCTTGGCCGGTAGCGGGAGATTAAGGACCGCCAAAAACATTCAGTACTTC	CASSLAGSGRLRTAKNIQYF
TRBV27	TRBJ1-1	few	TRBD1	TGTGCCAGCAGTTTCGACAGGGTTAACACTGAAGCTTTCTTT	CASSFDRVNTEAFF
TRBV7-9	TRBJ2-5	.	TRBD2	TGTGCCAGCAGTCAGCTGGTACTAGCGGGAGCAGAGACCCAGTACTTC	CASSQLVLAGAETQYF
TRBV6-1	TRBJ2-1	.	.	TGTGCCAGCAGTGAGCGAGACTCCTACAATGAGCAGTTCTTC	CASSERDSYNEQFF
TRBV5-6	TRBJ1-4	.	.	TGTGCCAGCAGCTTCAGGGTGTCCCGTGCAACTAATGAAAAACTGTTTTTT	CASSFRVSRATNEKLFF
TRBV4-3	TRBJ1-3	.	.	TGCGCCAGCAGCGAAGACGGTAGCTCTGGAAACACCATATATTTT	CASSEDGSSGNTIYF
TRBV12-5	TRBJ1-5	.	.	TGTGCTAGTGGTTGGGGCCGGGGCAATCAGCCCCAGCATTTT	CASGWGRGNQPQHF
TRBV9	TRBJ2-7	.	TRBD1	TGTGCCAGCAGCGTAGAGGGGGCCCCCTACGAGCAGTACTTC	CASSVEGAPYEQYF
TRBV9	TRBJ2-7	.	.	TGTGCCAGCAGCCCCGGGGGCTACGAGCAGTACTTC	CASSPGGYEQYF
TRBV9	TRBJ2-5	.	TRBD1	TGTGCCAGCAGCGTAGCAGGGGGCGGATGGGAGACCCAGTACTTC	CASSVAGGGWETQYF